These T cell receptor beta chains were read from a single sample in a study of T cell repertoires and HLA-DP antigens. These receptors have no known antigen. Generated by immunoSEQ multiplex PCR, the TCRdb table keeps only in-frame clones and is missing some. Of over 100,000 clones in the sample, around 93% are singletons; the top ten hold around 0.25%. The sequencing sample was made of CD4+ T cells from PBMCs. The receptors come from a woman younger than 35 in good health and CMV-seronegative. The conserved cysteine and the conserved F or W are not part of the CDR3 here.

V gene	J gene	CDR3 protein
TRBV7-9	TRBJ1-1	ASSATYREAF
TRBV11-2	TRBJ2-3	ASSLVSAGTDTQY
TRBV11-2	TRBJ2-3	ASSSLSKRDTQY
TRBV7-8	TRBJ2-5	ASSFETSQETQY
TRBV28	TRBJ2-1	ASSLGFGEQF
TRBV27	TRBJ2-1	ASSTSGSSYNEQF
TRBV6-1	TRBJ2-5	ASSEDRQQETQY
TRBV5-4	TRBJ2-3	ASSSRRTGTDTQY
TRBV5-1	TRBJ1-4	ASSWTGGTNEKLF
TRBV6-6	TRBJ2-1	ASSPLLAGRYNEQF
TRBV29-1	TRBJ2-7	SVGVGLSSYEQY
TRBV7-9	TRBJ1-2	ASSPGVDYGYT
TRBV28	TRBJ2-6	ATGGSYPSGANVLT
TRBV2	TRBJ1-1	ASRSRAGDNTEAF
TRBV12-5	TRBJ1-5	ASGHGARNQPQH
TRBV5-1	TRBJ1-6	ASSLAPGTGGRSPLH
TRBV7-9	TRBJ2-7	ASSYSGTSSYEQY
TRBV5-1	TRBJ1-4	ASSPDRGAGNEKLF
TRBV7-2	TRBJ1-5	ASSLALGYQPQH
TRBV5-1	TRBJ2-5	ASSLQEETQY
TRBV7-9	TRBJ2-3	ASSLVVFGDFDTQY
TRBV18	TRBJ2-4	ASSPGLRDPNKNIQY
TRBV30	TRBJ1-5	AWSVGAAGGNQPQH
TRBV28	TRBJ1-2	ASNLSGDGLGYT
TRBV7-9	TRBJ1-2	ASSQSSGNYGYT
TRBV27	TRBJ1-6	ASSLVGSPLH
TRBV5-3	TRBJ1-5	ARRYTGTADQPQH
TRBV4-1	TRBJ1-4	ASSQGLIREGANEKLF
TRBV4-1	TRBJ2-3	ASSQVRIDTQY
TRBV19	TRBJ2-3	ASSIARTGTPSTDTQY